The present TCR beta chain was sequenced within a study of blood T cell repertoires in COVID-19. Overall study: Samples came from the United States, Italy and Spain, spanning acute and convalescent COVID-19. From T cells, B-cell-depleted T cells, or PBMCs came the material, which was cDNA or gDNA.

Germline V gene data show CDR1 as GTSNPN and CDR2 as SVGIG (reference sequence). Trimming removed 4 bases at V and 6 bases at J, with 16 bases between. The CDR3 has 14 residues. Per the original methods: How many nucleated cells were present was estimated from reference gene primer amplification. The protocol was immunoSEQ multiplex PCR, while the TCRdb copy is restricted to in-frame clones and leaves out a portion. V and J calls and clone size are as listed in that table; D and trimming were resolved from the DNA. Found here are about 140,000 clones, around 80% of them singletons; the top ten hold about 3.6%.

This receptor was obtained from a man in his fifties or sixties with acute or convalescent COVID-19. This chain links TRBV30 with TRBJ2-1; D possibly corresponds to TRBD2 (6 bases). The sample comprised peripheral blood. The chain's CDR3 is CAWKPWRDVNEQFF. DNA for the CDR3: TGTGCCTGGAAGCCTTGGCGGGACGTCAATGAGCAGTTCTTC.